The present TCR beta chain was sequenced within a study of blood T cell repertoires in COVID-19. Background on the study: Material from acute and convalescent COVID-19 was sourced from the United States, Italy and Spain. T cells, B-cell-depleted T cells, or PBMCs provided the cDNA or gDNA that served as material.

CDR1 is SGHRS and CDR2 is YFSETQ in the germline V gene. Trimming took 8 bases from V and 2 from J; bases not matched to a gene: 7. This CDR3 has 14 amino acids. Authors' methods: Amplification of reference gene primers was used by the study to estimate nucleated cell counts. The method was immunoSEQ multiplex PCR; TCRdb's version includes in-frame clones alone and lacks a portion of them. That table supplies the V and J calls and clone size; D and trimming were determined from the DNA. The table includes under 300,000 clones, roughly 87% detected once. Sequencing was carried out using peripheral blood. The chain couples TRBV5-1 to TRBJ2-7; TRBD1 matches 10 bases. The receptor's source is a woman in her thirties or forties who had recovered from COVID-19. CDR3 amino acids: CASGPGTGAYEQYF. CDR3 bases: TGCGCCAGTGGCCCCGGGACAGGGGCCTACGAGCAGTACTTC.